A selection of T cell receptor beta chains follows, all from one sample in a study of type 1 regulatory T cells. Each CDR3 protein is one row after TCRdb ran MiXCR on the reads. The sample lists 70,000 or so distinct CDR3 sequences; more than 20% were seen once. The antigens of these receptors remain unknown. Sample: cultured type 1 regulatory T (Tr1) cells, either the whole culture or a sorted fraction (not recorded which). All receptors come from a human donor in good health. CDR3s include the opening cysteine and the closing phenylalanine or tryptophan. D genes are given only for firm matches. Size is stated for part of the rows, as once, few or many counts, or as a class when the clone is expanded.

abundance: .; j_gene: TRBJ2-7; d_gene: .; v_gene: TRBV12-3/TRBV12-4; CDR3nt: TGTGCCAGCAGTGCCTTCGGGGGCTTCGACGAGCAGTACTTC; CDR3aa: CASSAFGGFDEQYF
abundance: .; j_gene: TRBJ2-3; d_gene: .; v_gene: TRBV7-8; CDR3nt: TGTGCCAGCAGCCCCCTGGGGTCAGATACGCAGTATTTT; CDR3aa: CASSPLGSDTQYF
abundance: .; j_gene: TRBJ2-7; d_gene: .; v_gene: TRBV7-2; CDR3nt: TGTGCCAGCAGCTTAAGTGGAGGAGGTAGTTCCTACGAGCAGTACTTC; CDR3aa: CASSLSGGGSSYEQYF
abundance: few; j_gene: TRBJ1-4; d_gene: .; v_gene: TRBV27; CDR3nt: TGTGCCAGCAGTCCGCGGGGAAATGAAAAACTGTTTTTT; CDR3aa: CASSPRGNEKLFF
abundance: few; j_gene: TRBJ1-5; d_gene: .; v_gene: TRBV7-2; CDR3nt: TGTGCCAGCAGCTTAGCGGGCGGACTTCAGCATTTT; CDR3aa: CASSLAGGLQHF
abundance: .; j_gene: TRBJ2-4; d_gene: TRBD2; v_gene: TRBV20-1; CDR3nt: TGCAGTGCTACGGGACTAGCGGGAGTCCTGAACATTCAGTACTTC; CDR3aa: CSATGLAGVLNIQYF
abundance: few; j_gene: TRBJ1-1; d_gene: .; v_gene: TRBV29-1; CDR3nt: TGCAGCGCCAAAATGGGCAGGGTCAACACTGAAGCTTTCTTT; CDR3aa: CSAKMGRVNTEAFF
abundance: .; j_gene: TRBJ2-5; d_gene: TRBD2; v_gene: TRBV29-1; CDR3nt: TGCAGCGTGTTTTTAGCGGGGGCCCAAGAGACCCAGTACTTC; CDR3aa: CSVFLAGAQETQYF
abundance: .; j_gene: TRBJ2-3; d_gene: TRBD2; v_gene: TRBV5-4; CDR3nt: TGTGCCAGCAGCGGGGCCGGGACTAGGAACACAGATACGCAGTATTTT; CDR3aa: CASSGAGTRNTDTQYF
abundance: few; j_gene: TRBJ2-1; d_gene: TRBD1; v_gene: TRBV28; CDR3nt: TGTGCCAGCACCGAGGGGGCCGCACCCGGTTACAATGAGCAGTTCTTC; CDR3aa: CASTEGAAPGYNEQFF
abundance: few; j_gene: TRBJ2-5; d_gene: TRBD1; v_gene: TRBV20-1; CDR3nt: TGCAGTGCTTCCCCGACAGGGGTAAAGACCCAGTACTTC; CDR3aa: CSASPTGVKTQYF
abundance: .; j_gene: TRBJ2-1; d_gene: TRBD2; v_gene: TRBV5-1; CDR3nt: TGCGCCAGCAGCGGGACTAGCGGAACCGAGCAGTTCTTC; CDR3aa: CASSGTSGTEQFF
abundance: many; j_gene: TRBJ2-2; d_gene: .; v_gene: TRBV5-1; CDR3nt: TGCGCCAGCAGCTTGACAACAGCGAACACCGGGGAGCTGTTTTTT; CDR3aa: CASSLTTANTGELFF
abundance: few; j_gene: TRBJ2-3; d_gene: TRBD2; v_gene: TRBV7-8; CDR3nt: TGTGCCAGCAGCTTATATGGGGGGGCAGATACGCAGTATTTT; CDR3aa: CASSLYGGADTQYF
abundance: .; j_gene: TRBJ2-1; d_gene: TRBD2; v_gene: TRBV27; CDR3nt: TGTGCCGCCGGGTCGGGTCGTCTAGCGGGAGTATATGAGCAGTTCTTC; CDR3aa: CAAGSGRLAGVYEQFF
abundance: .; j_gene: TRBJ2-7; d_gene: TRBD1; v_gene: TRBV5-5; CDR3nt: TGTGCCAGCGAGGGGGCGAGGACCTACGAGCAGTACTTC; CDR3aa: CASEGARTYEQYF
abundance: many; j_gene: TRBJ2-5; d_gene: .; v_gene: TRBV10-3; CDR3nt: TGTGCCATCATGGGGCGGAACGAGGAGACCCAGTACTTC; CDR3aa: CAIMGRNEETQYF